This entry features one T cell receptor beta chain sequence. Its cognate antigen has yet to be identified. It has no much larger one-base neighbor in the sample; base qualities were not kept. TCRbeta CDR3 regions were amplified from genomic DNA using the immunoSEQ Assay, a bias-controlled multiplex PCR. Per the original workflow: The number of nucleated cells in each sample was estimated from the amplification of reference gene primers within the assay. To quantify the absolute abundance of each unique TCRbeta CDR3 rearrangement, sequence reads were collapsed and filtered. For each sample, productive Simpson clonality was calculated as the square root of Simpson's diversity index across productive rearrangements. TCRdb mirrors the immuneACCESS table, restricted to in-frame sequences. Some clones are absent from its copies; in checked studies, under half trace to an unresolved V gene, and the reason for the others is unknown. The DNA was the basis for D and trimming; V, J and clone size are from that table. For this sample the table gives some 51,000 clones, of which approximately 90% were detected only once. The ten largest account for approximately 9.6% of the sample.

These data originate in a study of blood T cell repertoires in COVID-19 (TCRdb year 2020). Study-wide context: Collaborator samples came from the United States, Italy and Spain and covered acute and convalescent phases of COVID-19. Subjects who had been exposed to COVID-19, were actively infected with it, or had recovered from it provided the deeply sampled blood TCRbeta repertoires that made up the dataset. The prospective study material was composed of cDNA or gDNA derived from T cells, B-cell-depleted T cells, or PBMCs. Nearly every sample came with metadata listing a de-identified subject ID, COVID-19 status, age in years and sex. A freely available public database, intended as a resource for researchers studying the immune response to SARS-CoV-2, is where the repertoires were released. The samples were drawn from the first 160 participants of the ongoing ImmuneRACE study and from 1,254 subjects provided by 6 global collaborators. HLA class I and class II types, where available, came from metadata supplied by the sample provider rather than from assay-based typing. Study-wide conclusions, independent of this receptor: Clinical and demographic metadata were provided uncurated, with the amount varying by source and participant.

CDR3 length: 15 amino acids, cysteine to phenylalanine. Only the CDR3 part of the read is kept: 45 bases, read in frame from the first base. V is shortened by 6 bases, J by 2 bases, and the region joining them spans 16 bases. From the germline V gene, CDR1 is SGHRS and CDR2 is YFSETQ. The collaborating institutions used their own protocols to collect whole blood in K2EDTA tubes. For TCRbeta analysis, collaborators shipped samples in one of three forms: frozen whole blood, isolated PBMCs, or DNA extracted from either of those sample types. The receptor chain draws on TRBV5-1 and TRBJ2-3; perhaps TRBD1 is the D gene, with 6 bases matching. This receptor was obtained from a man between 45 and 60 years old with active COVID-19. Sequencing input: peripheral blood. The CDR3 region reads CASKLGGRVTDTQYF. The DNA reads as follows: TGCGCCAGCAAGTTAGGGGGTCGGGTCACAGATACGCAGTATTTT.